This TCR beta chain was observed in a study of early T cells in non-severe SARS-CoV-2 infection. For the study at large: Sequencing used unsorted whole-blood bulk RNA, so chains lack pairing.

Unique molecular identifiers were attached to individual cDNA molecules. From the 5' RACE reads, TCRdb called clonotypes with MiXCR, one entry per CDR3 protein. The sample lists 55,000 to 85,000 distinct CDR3 sequences; about 9% were seen once. The sample holds many counts of this clonotype. Its target is unknown. Overall study results and limits: Missing private and CD4 specificities, VDJdb matching favored anti-spike CD8 responses.

Trimming shortened V by 5 bases and J by 7 bases, and 11 bases separated the two germline ends. This CDR3 has 12 amino acids. The V gene's germline CDR1 is MNHEY and CDR2 SVGEGT. The sequencing here drew on whole blood, taken at baseline. The V and J genes are TRBV6-2 or TRBV6-3 and TRBJ1-2; unclear D gene. This TCR derives from an adult who was a healthcare worker with PCR-confirmed SARS-CoV-2 infection or an uninfected control (not recorded which). The CDR3 DNA reads TGTGCCAGCAGTCCGACCCCAACTGGCTACACCTTC. Residues: CASSPTPTGYTF.